What follows are 14 T cell receptor beta chains derived from one specimen sequenced in a study of cytomegalovirus exposure and HLA in healthy donors. Primers included in the PCR were 60 Vbeta and 13 Jbeta primers. Sequencing used immunoSEQ multiplex PCR; TCRdb keeps in-frame clones, though not all of them. The sample carries fewer than 200,000 clones, roughly 70% recorded once. The material sequenced was PBMCs. These TCRs come from a woman in her forties in good health and CMV-seropositive.

As concerns this clone: Other nucleotide sequences in the sample specify the same CDR3. The CDR3 loop reads CASSVQANTEAFF. The CDR3 DNA follows: TGTGCCAGCAGTGTTCAGGCGAACACTGAAGCTTTCTTT. The chain is built from TRBV2 and TRBJ1-1; D is unclear. Trimming took off 4 bases at V and 1 base at J, with 7 bases between the two ends. CDR1 is SNHLY and CDR2 is FYNNEI in the germline V gene. CDR3 size: 13 residues.

The J gene is TRBJ2-7, the V gene TRBV5-1, with 7 bases aligning to TRBD1. V shed 4 bases and J 0 bases; nucleotides not matched to a gene: 4. Germline loops: CDR1 SGHRS, CDR2 YFSETQ. The CDR3 runs to 14 residues. The CDR3, as DNA: TGCGCCAGCAGCAGGGGGACAGCCTCCTACGAGCAGTACTTC. Amino acid sequence: CASSRGTASYEQYF.

This sequence joins TRBV6-6 and TRBJ2-7; D might be TRBD2 (5 bases). This CDR3 has 16 residues. Trimming shortened V by 6 bases and J by 7 bases, and 25 bases separated the two germline ends. Germline CDR1 reads MNHNY; CDR2 reads SVGAGI (reference sequence). The CDR3 is CASSHRGGESGIEQYF. The DNA for the CDR3 is TGTGCCAGCAGCCATAGAGGTGGGGAGTCTGGAATAGAGCAGTACTTC.

The CDR3 reads CASSQDRYHEQFF. The CDR3, as DNA: TGCGCCAGCAGCCAAGACAGGTACCATGAGCAGTTCTTC. The V gene is TRBV4-3, the J gene TRBJ2-1, with D uncertain. This CDR3 is built from 13 residues. The germline V and J ends were trimmed by 0 bases and 8 bases, with 8 bases remaining between them. The germline V gene has CDR1 LGHNA and CDR2 YSLEER.

The chain recombines TRBV28 with TRBJ1-2; 9 bases fit TRBD1. Germline loops: CDR1 MDHEN, CDR2 SYDVKM. The length of the CDR3 is 13 residues. Trimming cost V 2 bases and J 6 bases; bases outside gene matches: 1. CDR3 residues: CASSLGDRDGYTF. CDR3 bases: TGTGCCAGCAGTTTAGGGGACAGGGATGGCTACACCTTC.

The chain couples TRBV29-1 to TRBJ2-3; no clear D gene. Germline loops: CDR1 SQVTM, CDR2 ANQGSEA. The germline V and J ends were trimmed by 7 bases and 0 bases, with 14 bases remaining between them. The CDR3 has 14 amino acids. Here the CDR3 DNA reads TGCAGCGCCATTTCCGGAGACAGCACAGATACGCAGTATTTT. Amino acid sequence: CSAISGDSTDTQYF.

The chain has TRBV19 and TRBJ2-7; TRBD2 might be the D (6 bases). The CDR3 extends over 14 amino acids. Germline V lookup: CDR1 LNHDA, CDR2 SQIVND (reference sequence). Trimming left V 5 bases short and J 1 base short, with 12 bases between. The CDR3 DNA is TGTGCCAGTAGTTTAGCGGAGGGGTCCTACGAGCAGTACTTC. Translated, it gives CASSLAEGSYEQYF.

The CDR3 coding sequence is TGTGCCAGCAGTAGGGGACTAGCGGGAGGGATCGACGAGCAGTACTTC. Encoded protein: CASSRGLAGGIDEQYF. The J gene is TRBJ2-7, the V gene TRBV27; TRBD2 matches at 16 bases. V trimming: 5 bases; J trimming: 5 bases; junction bases outside the gene matches: 6. The germline V gene encodes CDR1 MNHEY and CDR2 SMNVEV (reference sequence). The CDR3 is 16 amino acids.

The rearrangement joins TRBV9 to TRBJ2-1, with a possible D match to TRBD1 (7 bases). The germline CDR1 and CDR2 sequences are SGDLS and YYNGEE. This CDR3 spans 12 amino acids. V was trimmed by 4 bases and J by 7 bases, leaving 9 bases between them. The DNA of the CDR3 is TGTGCCAGCAGCCCAGGGGGGAATGAGCAGTTCTTC. Amino acids: CASSPGGNEQFF.

This rearrangement joins TRBV7-2 to TRBJ2-7; TRBD1 matches 7 bases. Trimming took 5 bases from V and 3 from J; bases not matched to a gene: 7. CDR1 is SGHTA, CDR2 FQGNSA, per germline. The CDR3 is made up of 14 amino acids. The CDR3 bases are TGTGCCAGCAGCCGGGACAGTCAACTCTACGAGCAGTACTTC. It is translated as CASSRDSQLYEQYF. The full variable domain, with the rest looked up from reference TRBV7-2 and TRBJ2-7, is GAGVSQSPSNKVTEKGKDVELRCDPISGHTALYWYRQSLGQGLEFLIYFQGNSAPDKSGLPSDRFSAERTGGSVSTLTIQRTQQEDSAVYLCASSRDSQLYEQYFGPGTRLTVT.

The rearrangement joins TRBV21-1 to TRBJ2-3; the table's D gene call, TRBD1, was not cross checked with the DNA. TRBV21-1 is marked as a pseudogene. CDR3 size: 18 residues. CDR3 sequence reads: CASSKVWGQGVPTDTQYF. CDR3 sequence (DNA): TGTGCCAGCAGCAAAGTATGGGGACAGGGGGTCCCCACAGATACGCAGTATTTT.

CDR3 in amino acids: CASSFSRGNEQFF. The CDR3 DNA reads TGTGCCAGCAGCTTCAGCAGGGGGAATGAGCAGTTCTTC. This sequence joins TRBV7-2 and TRBJ2-1, with 7 positions matching TRBD1. V shed 3 bases and J 7 bases; nucleotides not matched to a gene: 3. CDR3 size: 13 residues. Germline values: CDR1 SGHTA, CDR2 FQGNSA.

This clone occurred a few times. The rearrangement links TRBV6-6 to TRBJ1-2, with D possibly being TRBD1 (5 bases). Trimming took 2 bases from V and 8 from J, leaving 15 bases between them. CDR3 size: 14 residues. Per the germline V gene, CDR1 is MNHNY and CDR2 is SVGAGI (reference sequence). CDR3 region: CASSYPEQGDGYTF. CDR3 DNA: TGTGCCAGCAGTTACCCCGAGCAGGGTGACGGCTACACCTTC.

The rearrangement joins TRBV29-1 to TRBJ1-1; perhaps TRBD1 as D (6 bases). Germline V gives CDR1 SQVTM, CDR2 ANQGSEA. Trimming took 2 bases from V and 3 from J, leaving 16 bases between them. The CDR3 length is 15 residues. CDR3 residues: CSVEPGQITYTEAFF. In DNA, the CDR3 is TGCAGCGTTGAACCCGGACAGATAACTTACACTGAAGCTTTCTTT.